Listed below are T cell receptor beta chains from one sample, sequenced in a study of tumor and adjacent non-tumor tissue in lung cancer. TCRdb reprocessed the multiplex PCR reads via MiXCR and lists one record per CDR3 protein. The sample gives tens of thousands of distinct CDR3 sequences, about 63% of which show up once; around 29% is in the top ten. Sequenced sample: distant non-tumor lung tissue. Receptors were obtained from a man in his 70s with non-small cell lung cancer. CDR3s leave out the opening cysteine and the closing phenylalanine or tryptophan. Not every row has a clone size; where given, it reads once, few, many or a size class.

>TRBV11-3|TRBJ2-1|once
ASGRLAGVNNEHF
>TRBV11-2|TRBJ1-1|once
ASSKTQEGTKAF
>TRBV4-1|TRBJ2-1|many
ASRSGQTYNEQF
>TRBV6-1|TRBJ1-4|many
ASSPLVSRTNEKLF
>TRBV24-1|TRBJ2-2|NA
GTSVEREPGELF
>TRBV6-6|TRBJ2-7|medium-sized
ASSPRGGGSRSGYEQY
>TRBV29-1|TRBJ2-6|NA
SVEEEVRVYSGANVLI
>TRBV11-3|TRBJ2-1|NA
ACNLLEGVNNEQF
>TRBV6-2/TRBV6-3|TRBJ2-5|NA
ASSYDFGTGGQETQY
>TRBV6-5|TRBJ2-7|NA
ASSTDRTAYEQY
>TRBV28|TRBJ2-7|NA
ASSFPGTSAYKQY
>TRBV6-1|TRBJ1-4|many
ASSVRFRDRQTTNEKLF
>TRBV6-1|TRBJ2-5|many
ASNPEVGQGRETQY
>TRBV20-1|TRBJ2-7|NA
SAHTNYEQY
>TRBV29-1|TRBJ2-1|NA
SAGQGAVGQF
>TRBV7-8|TRBJ2-3|NA
PSSLDGRDKY
>TRBV4-2|TRBJ2-1|NA
GSSQDLGGGGRF
>TRBV20-1|TRBJ1-2|NA
SARVARFKGNYGYT
>TRBV7-9|TRBJ2-3|few
ASSLVGAGTDTQY
>TRBV28|TRBJ1-2|NA
ASTRQRMGYT
>TRBV6-5|TRBJ2-3|NA
ASSYSQPPGTDKQY
>TRBV6-5|TRBJ2-6|NA
ASSYLAGFGANVLT
>TRBV28|TRBJ2-1|few
ASSLGLAGNEQF
>TRBV11-2|TRBJ2-2|NA
ASSPGGGTNTGELF
>TRBV28|TRBJ1-2|NA
ANTRQRMGYT
>TRBV29-1|TRBJ1-2|many
SVNRDRGRGYGYT
>TRBV7-9|TRBJ2-1|few
ASSVEGLAGAPSYNEQF
>TRBV7-9|TRBJ2-7|many
ASSLKQVSYEQY
>TRBV4-1|TRBJ2-5|many
ASSRSLGQGVETQY